Reported below is one T cell receptor beta chain. This specimen comes from a study of blood T cell repertoires in COVID-19. About the study: PBMCs, B-cell-depleted T cells, or T cells were the source of the cDNA or gDNA that made up the material.

Method: immunoSEQ multiplex PCR; TCRdb's copy keeps in-frame clones and lacks some. The table lists more than 110,000 clones, more than 70% of them singletons. Sequencing was done on a sample of peripheral blood. This receptor was taken from a man between 45 and 60 years old with active or convalescent COVID-19.

CDR3 DNA sequence: TGTGCCAGCAGTTACGCACAGGGGTGGAGAGAGACCCAGTACTTC. Translated: CASSYAQGWRETQYF. This chain links TRBV6-6 with TRBJ2-5, with TRBD1 identical over 7 bases. CDR3 length: 15 residues. V was clipped by 2 bases and J by 4 bases; unmatched bases: 7. Germline V gives CDR1 MNHNY, CDR2 SVGAGI (reference sequence).